A single sample gave rise to the 22 T cell receptor beta chains below, sequenced in a study of T cells after posttransplantation cyclophosphamide. Assay used: immunoSEQ multiplex PCR; TCRdb lists only in-frame clones, some missing. This sample carries 2,500 to 3,500 clones, more than 60% of them seen once, and the ten largest clones take 26%. Sequencing was performed on memory CD8+ T cells sorted from blood. The receptor set was obtained from a woman aged 25 to 39 in good health and a related stem cell transplant donor.

The rearrangement uses TRBV30 and TRBJ2-1, with 7 bases lining up with TRBD1. With 0 bases clipped from V and 4 bases from J, the junction kept 6 bases outside the gene matches. The CDR3 has 15 residues. In germline, CDR1 is GTSNPN, CDR2 SVGIG (reference sequence). The CDR3 sequence is CAWSVPGQIYNEQFF. The CDR3, as DNA: TGTGCCTGGAGTGTTCCGGGACAGATATACAATGAGCAGTTCTTC.

The chain uses TRBV27 and TRBJ2-5; 8 nucleotides match TRBD1. This CDR3 is 15 amino acids long. The germline V gene has CDR1 MNHEY and CDR2 SMNVEV (reference sequence). Losses at the gene ends were 6 bases for V and 2 bases for J; bases not matched to a gene: 8. CDR3 region: CASSGTGYFQETQYF. In nucleotides, the CDR3 is TGTGCCAGCAGCGGGACAGGATACTTTCAAGAGACCCAGTACTTC.

This clone was recorded only once. The chain carries TRBV27 and TRBJ2-3, with D hard to call. V lost 3 bases, J lost 2 bases, and 9 bases lay in between. The CDR3 runs to 14 residues. The germline V gene has CDR1 MNHEY and CDR2 SMNVEV (reference sequence). In nucleotides, the CDR3 is TGTGCCAGCAGTTTCTCGTCTATCACAGATACGCAGTATTTT. It specifies CASSFSSITDTQYF.

About this clone itself: Distinct nucleotide sequences in the sample also encode this CDR3. The V gene is TRBV15, the J gene TRBJ2-5; TRBD1 matches 7 bases. Germline V gives CDR1 LNHNV, CDR2 YYDKDF (reference sequence). This CDR3 region has 14 residues. V was pared by 8 bases and J by 2 bases, with 8 bases of the junction left unmatched. The CDR3 bases are TGTGCCACCTCACGGGACAGCCCTCAAGAGACCCAGTACTTC. Its protein is CATSRDSPQETQYF.

The CDR3 coding sequence is TGTGCCAGCAGTGAAAGTGGAGGGTCCGCAGATACGCAGTATTTT. Encoded protein: CASSESGGSADTQYF. The V gene is TRBV6-4, the J gene TRBJ2-3; D perhaps matches TRBD2 (6 bases). The germline gives CDR1 MRHNA, CDR2 SNTAGT. This CDR3 contains 15 residues. Trimming removed 3 bases at V and 4 bases at J, with 14 bases between.

This clone is categorized as large. The J gene is TRBJ1-1, the V gene TRBV10-3; a possible D gene is TRBD1 (5 bases). V gave up 2 bases and J gave up 11 bases, with 15 bases separating them. Germline V CDR1 and CDR2: ENHRY, SYGVKD. The CDR3 contains 13 residues. CDR3 sequence: CAISEGAQEKAFF. In DNA form, the CDR3 reads TGTGCCATCAGTGAGGGGGCGCAAGAGAAGGCTTTCTTT.

This chain links TRBV6-4 with TRBJ1-1; 11 bases are a match to TRBD1. Germline CDR1 reads MRHNA; CDR2 reads SNTAGT. J gave up 4 bases and V 4 bases, and 2 bases lay outside the gene matches. CDR3 length equals 14 residues. This chain's CDR3 is CASSAGTGGTEAFF. The CDR3 DNA reads as TGTGCCAGCAGTGCCGGGACAGGGGGCACTGAAGCTTTCTTT.

In this sample, this clone turned up a few times. The chain recombines TRBV27 with TRBJ2-7; 9 positions agree with TRBD1. Germline-derived CDR1 and CDR2 are MNHEY and SMNVEV (reference sequence). Germline trimming cut 3 bases from V and 3 bases from J; bases unmatched to any gene: 6. This CDR3 is 15 amino acids long. The DNA of the CDR3 is TGTGCCAGCAGTTTTACCGGGACAGGGTTCTACGAGCAGTACTTC. This gives the protein CASSFTGTGFYEQYF.

The CDR3 is CASSQQPQGYYGYTF. The CDR3 region has the DNA TGCGCCAGCAGCCAGCAGCCTCAGGGGTACTATGGCTACACCTTC. V and J are TRBV4-3 and TRBJ1-2, with D possibly being TRBD1 (6 bases). The CDR3 spans 15 residues. V dropped 3 bases and J dropped 3 bases, with 14 bases sitting between them. Germline V gene lookup returns CDR1 LGHNA and CDR2 YSLEER.

CDR3 sequence (DNA): TGTGCCAGCAGCCAATTTGGAGGGCAGCCCCAGCATTTT. This codes for CASSQFGGQPQHF. The chain couples TRBV14 to TRBJ1-5; D gene uncertain. Looked up from germline, CDR1 is SGHDN and CDR2 is FVKESK. Trimming shortened V by 2 bases and J by 7 bases, and 9 bases separated the two germline ends. The CDR3 runs to 13 residues.

This clone has a single count. This chain links TRBV6-1 with TRBJ2-2, with D perhaps matching TRBD1 (5 bases). Per germline, CDR1 MNHNS and CDR2 SASEGT. V dropped 3 bases and J dropped 4 bases, with 9 bases sitting between them. The CDR3 is 14 residues long. The CDR3 nucleotides read TGTGCCAGCAGTGAGTCAGGGTCCACCGGGGAGCTGTTTTTT. This encodes CASSESGSTGELFF.

This chain uses TRBV4-1 with TRBJ2-7, with 8 bases lining up with TRBD2. CDR1 and CDR2 from the germline V gene are MGHRA and YSYEKL. Trimming at V came to 1 base and at J to 6 bases, leaving 5 bases not matched to a gene. The CDR3 contains 14 residues. This chain's CDR3 is CASSQAPLAVEQYF. The CDR3 coding sequence is TGCGCCAGCAGCCAAGCACCACTAGCGGTCGAGCAGTACTTC.

This rearrangement joins TRBV4-3 to TRBJ2-1; 7 positions match TRBD2. Losses at the gene ends were 2 bases for V and 1 base for J; bases not matched to a gene: 11. Per germline, CDR1 LGHNA and CDR2 YSLEER. The CDR3 sequence is 18 residues long. This chain's CDR3 is CASSQNPTGRGSYNEQFF. The DNA for the CDR3 is TGCGCCAGCAGCCAAAACCCGACGGGGCGGGGGTCCTACAATGAGCAGTTCTTC.

This CDR3 is CATLGRGPPNTEAFF. CDR3 nucleotides: TGTGCCACCCTAGGCAGGGGGCCTCCAAACACTGAAGCTTTCTTT. The V call is TRBV6-6, the J call TRBJ1-1; TRBD1 matches 8 bases. J was trimmed by 2 bases and V by 10 bases; bases with no gene match: 12. This CDR3 has 15 residues. CDR1 and CDR2 (germline): MNHNY, SVGAGI (reference sequence).

J is TRBJ1-2 and V is TRBV2, with 9 bases identical to TRBD1. Germline CDR1 reads SNHLY; CDR2 reads FYNNEI. There are 15 residues in the CDR3. V was pared by 5 bases and J by 6 bases, with 10 bases of the junction left unmatched. CDR3 region: CASSSPKQGAHGYTF. CDR3 bases: TGTGCCAGCAGTAGCCCTAAACAGGGGGCGCATGGCTACACCTTC.

V usage is TRBV28 and J usage is TRBJ1-1; D perhaps matches TRBD1 (5 bases). Germline CDR1 reads MDHEN; CDR2 reads SYDVKM. V was clipped by 4 bases and J by 10 bases, with 19 bases between them. The CDR3 runs 14 residues. CDR3 sequence (DNA): TGTGCCAGCAGTTCACCCATGGAGGGGAAGGCAGCTTTCTTT. It codes for CASSSPMEGKAAFF.

V usage is TRBV28 and J usage is TRBJ2-6, with 7 bases aligning to TRBD1. With 5 bases clipped from V and 0 bases from J, the junction kept 4 bases outside the gene matches. The length of the CDR3 is 16 residues. Germline values: CDR1 MDHEN, CDR2 SYDVKM. In DNA, the CDR3 is TGTGCCAGCAGTCAAGGGGGCCCCTCTGGGGCCAACGTCCTGACTTTC. This sequence encodes CASSQGGPSGANVLTF. The full variable domain, with the rest looked up from reference TRBV28 and TRBJ2-6, is DVKVTQSSRYLVKRTGEKVFLECVQDMDHENMFWYRQDPGLGLRLIYFSYDVKMKEKGDIPEGYSVSREKKERFSLILESASTNQTSMYLCASSQGGPSGANVLTFGAGSRLTVL.

In its sample, this clone was seen a few times. The chain carries TRBV14 and TRBJ2-2; unclear D gene. The ends were cut back, 6 bases at V and 7 bases at J, with 12 bases in the middle. Looked up from germline, CDR1 is SGHDN and CDR2 is FVKESK. This CDR3 spans 13 amino acids. CDR3 sequence: CASRDSLGGELFF. CDR3 in DNA: TGTGCCAGCAGAGATTCGCTCGGCGGGGAGCTGTTTTTT.

The chain is built from TRBV13 and TRBJ2-5, with a weak D call TRBD2 (6 bases). Germline V gene lookup returns CDR1 PRHDT and CDR2 FYEKMQ (reference sequence). Trimming cost V 6 bases and J 2 bases, with 25 bases left between them. This CDR3 has 18 residues. The CDR3, as DNA: TGTGCCAGCAGTTTGTGCAGAGCCGGGGGAAATACACAAGAGACCCAGTACTTC. Residues: CASSLCRAGGNTQETQYF.

Only a few counts were recorded for this clone. The genes are TRBV7-9 and TRBJ2-1; TRBD1 matches 9 bases. V was pared by 5 bases and J by 7 bases, with 12 bases of the junction left unmatched. This CDR3 comprises 16 residues. CDR1 SEHNR and CDR2 FQNEAQ come from the germline V gene (reference sequence). The CDR3 sequence is CASSLSPGQGLNEQFF. The CDR3, as DNA: TGTGCCAGCAGCCTCTCACCGGGACAGGGCCTGAATGAGCAGTTCTTC.

DNA for the CDR3: TGTGCCAGCAGTGGGGGACAGGACTACTACGAGCAGTACTTC. Protein sequence: CASSGGQDYYEQYF. The rearrangement joins TRBV6-1 to TRBJ2-7, with 8 positions matching TRBD1. This CDR3 contains 14 residues. CDR1 and CDR2 (germline): MNHNS, SASEGT. V lost 4 bases, J lost 3 bases, and 5 bases stayed unmatched.

The rearrangement links TRBV6-1 to TRBJ2-5; 11 nucleotides match TRBD2. With 6 bases clipped from V and 5 bases from J, the junction kept 2 bases outside the gene matches. Looked up from germline, CDR1 is MNHNS and CDR2 is SASEGT. The length of the CDR3 is 13 residues. CDR3 DNA: TGTGCCAGCAGCCCTAGCGGGGGGGAGACCCAGTACTTC. The encoded protein is CASSPSGGETQYF.